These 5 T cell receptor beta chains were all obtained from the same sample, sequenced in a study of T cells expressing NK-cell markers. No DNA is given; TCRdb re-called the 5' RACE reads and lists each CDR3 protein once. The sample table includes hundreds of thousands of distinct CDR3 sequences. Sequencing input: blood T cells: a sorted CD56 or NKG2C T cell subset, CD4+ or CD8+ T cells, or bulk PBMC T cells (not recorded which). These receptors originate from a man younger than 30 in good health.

The CDR3 reads CASSSTGPGPEAFF. The V and J genes are TRBV6-5 and TRBJ1-1; TCRdb's assignment of TRBD1 cannot be checked, as there is no DNA. Germline V gene sequence: CDR1 MNHEY, CDR2 SVGAGI. This CDR3 contains 14 residues.

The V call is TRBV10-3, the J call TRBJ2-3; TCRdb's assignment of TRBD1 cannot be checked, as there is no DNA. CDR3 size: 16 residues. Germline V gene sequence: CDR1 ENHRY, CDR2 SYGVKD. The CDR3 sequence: CAISEGARGATDTQYF.

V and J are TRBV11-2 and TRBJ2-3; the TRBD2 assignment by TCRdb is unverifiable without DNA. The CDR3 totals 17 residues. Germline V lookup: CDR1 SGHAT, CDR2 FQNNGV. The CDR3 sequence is CASSLDELDLRGDTQYF.

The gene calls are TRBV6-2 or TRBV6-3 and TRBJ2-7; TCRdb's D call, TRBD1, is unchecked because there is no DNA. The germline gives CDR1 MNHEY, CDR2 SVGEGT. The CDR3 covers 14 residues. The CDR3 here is CASSYSAHGDEQYF.

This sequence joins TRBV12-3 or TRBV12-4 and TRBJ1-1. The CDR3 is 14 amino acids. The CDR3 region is CASKRINLNTEAFF.